Below are 27 T cell receptor beta chains sequenced from a single sample in a study of Ad26.COV2.S vaccination and SARS-CoV-2 variants. Profiling relied on immunoSEQ multiplex PCR, and the TCRdb table lists in-frame clones only, not all of them. Found here are approximately 350,000 clones, about 80% of them singletons; the top ten hold approximately 7%. Treatment meaning: some 19 received Ad26.COV2.S at low or high dose, single or two shots; 5 received placebo; per-sample allocation not given. Following the first vaccine or placebo injection, samples were taken on day 63. The sample in question was peripheral blood, obtained in a trial of Ad26.COV2.S vaccine versus placebo. The receptors stem from a person aged 18 to 59 who received the Ad26.COV2.S COVID-19 vaccine or a placebo.

The V call is TRBV28, the J call TRBJ1-1; D is uncertain. Germline-derived CDR1 and CDR2 are MDHEN and SYDVKM. Deletions cut 3 bases from V and 5 bases from J, with 22 bases between. CDR3 length equals 17 residues. Here the CDR3 DNA reads TGTGCCAGCAGTTTCCGTGGTGGTGACTTATTGGATACTGAAGCTTTCTTT. Its protein is CASSFRGGDLLDTEAFF.

The rearrangement joins TRBV2 to TRBJ1-1, with D perhaps matching TRBD1 (6 bases). CDR1 and CDR2 (germline): SNHLY, FYNNEI. The length of the CDR3 is 12 residues. Trimming shortened V by 2 bases and J by 7 bases, and 8 bases separated the two germline ends. As DNA, the CDR3 is TGTGCCAGCAGTGAACAGGGGATTGAAGCTTTCTTT. Encoded protein: CASSEQGIEAFF.

CDR3 sequence: CASSVGWQRGGTDTQYF. The CDR3 nucleotides are TGTGCCAGCAGCGTAGGATGGCAGCGGGGGGGGACAGATACGCAGTATTTT. This chain uses TRBV9 with TRBJ2-3; 10 bases map to TRBD2. Germline CDR1 and CDR2: SGDLS and YYNGEE. The length of the CDR3 is 17 residues. V was clipped by 0 bases and J by 3 bases; unmatched bases: 7. Looking up the rest from reference TRBV9 and TRBJ2-3 gives the full variable domain: DSGVTQTPKHLITATGQRVTLRCSPRSGDLSVYWYQQSLDQGLQFLIQYYNGEERAKGNILERFSAQQFPDLHSELNLSSLELGDSALYFCASSVGWQRGGTDTQYFGPGTRLTVL.

This chain connects TRBV2 to TRBJ1-1, with D unclear. This CDR3 is built from 15 residues. V was pared by 7 bases and J by 1 base, with 16 bases between. Germline V CDR1 and CDR2: SNHLY, FYNNEI. The CDR3 reads CASTKRPGENTEAFF. The CDR3 DNA reads TGTGCCAGCACTAAAAGGCCCGGGGAGAACACTGAAGCTTTCTTT.

The rearrangement uses TRBV11-3 and TRBJ1-5; D not certain. V was shortened by 2 bases and J by 1 base, with 3 bases between the two germline ends. The germline CDR1 and CDR2 sequences are SGHNT and YENEEA. This CDR3 has 13 amino acids. The chain's CDR3 is CASSLTSNQPQHF. DNA for the CDR3: TGTGCCAGCAGCTTAACCAGCAATCAGCCCCAGCATTTT.

The genes are TRBV7-7 and TRBJ2-3; D is unresolved. Trimming shortened V by 5 bases and J by 3 bases, and 9 bases separated the two germline ends. Germline V CDR1 and CDR2: SSHAT, FNYEAQ (reference sequence). The CDR3 loop spans 13 amino acids. DNA of the CDR3: TGTGCCAGCAGCCATTTGCGGACAGATACGCAGTATTTT. As protein: CASSHLRTDTQYF.

This rearrangement joins TRBV12-5 to TRBJ2-7; TRBD1 aligns across 7 bases. The CDR3 length is 16 residues. V dropped 3 bases and J dropped 4; count of bases not matched to a gene: 12. CDR1 and CDR2 from the germline V gene are LGHNT and FRNRAP. The CDR3 nucleotides are TGTGCTAGTGGTTTAGACTCACAGGGGCCCCTTTACGAGCAGTACTTC. Protein product: CASGLDSQGPLYEQYF.

The chain is built from TRBV11-3 and TRBJ1-2; no definite D call. Germline CDR1 SGHNT, CDR2 YENEEA. Trimming stripped 5 bases from V and 8 bases from J, with 12 bases between. This CDR3 contains 12 residues. This CDR3 is CASSTRRRGYTF. For the CDR3, the DNA is TGTGCCAGCAGCACCAGACGACGCGGCTACACCTTC.

V usage is TRBV6-1 and J usage is TRBJ1-1; D not certain. Trimming removed 0 bases from V and 0 bases from J, with 14 bases in between. The CDR3 spans 17 residues. Germline CDR1 reads MNHNS; CDR2 reads SASEGT. The CDR3 sequence: CASSEAGRSWLNTEAFF. CDR3 sequence (DNA): TGTGCCAGCAGTGAAGCAGGACGGAGTTGGTTGAACACTGAAGCTTTCTTT.

V is TRBV19 and J is TRBJ2-1; D remains ambiguous. The CDR3 is 12 amino acids. In germline, CDR1 is LNHDA, CDR2 SQIVND (reference sequence). Trimming shortened V by 2 bases and J by 9 bases, and 8 bases separated the two germline ends. DNA for the CDR3: TGTGCCAGTAGTATACTAGGCGTTGAGCAGTTCTTC. Residues: CASSILGVEQFF.

This clone occurred a few times. The chain carries TRBV2 and TRBJ2-6, with D hard to call. V shed 2 bases and J shed 0 bases, with 8 bases lying between them. This CDR3 is 16 amino acids long. In germline, CDR1 is SNHLY, CDR2 FYNNEI. CDR3 region: CASSENGASGANVLTF. The CDR3 DNA reads as TGTGCCAGCAGTGAAAACGGTGCCTCTGGGGCCAACGTCCTGACTTTC.

The chain combines TRBV5-1 with TRBJ1-6, with 7 bases aligning to TRBD1. The germline V gene has CDR1 SGHRS and CDR2 YFSETQ. The V gene end was trimmed by 0 bases and the J gene end by 7 bases; junction bases not matched to a gene: 4. This CDR3 has 15 residues. CDR3 nucleotide sequence: TGCGCCAGCAGCTTGGGTGCAGGGGGGAATTCACCCCTCCACTTT. It specifies CASSLGAGGNSPLHF.

V and J are TRBV27 and TRBJ2-2, with D maybe TRBD2 (5 bases). The V and J ends lost 6 bases and 5 bases respectively, with 25 bases between them. CDR1 MNHEY and CDR2 SMNVEV come from the germline V gene (reference sequence). This CDR3 is built from 18 residues. The CDR3 DNA reads TGTGCCAGCAGCTCTACAACGGGATGGCTACCCCCTACCGGGGAGCTGTTTTTT. This translates into CASSSTTGWLPPTGELFF.

The J gene is TRBJ1-1, the V gene TRBV11-2; D not certain. Germline loops: CDR1 SGHAT, CDR2 FQNNGV. Trimming shortened V by 5 bases and J by 7 bases, and 14 bases separated the two germline ends. The CDR3 length is 13 residues. CDR3 bases: TGTGCCAGCAGCCAGTGGCCAGTTGTTGAAGCTTTCTTT. Translated: CASSQWPVVEAFF.

This clone was observed a handful of times. V usage is TRBV11-1 and J usage is TRBJ1-1; no definite D call. Trimming left V 4 bases short and J 11 bases short, with 11 bases between. Germline CDR1 reads SGHAT; CDR2 reads FQDESV (reference sequence). The CDR3 is made up of 11 amino acids. The CDR3 DNA follows: TGTGCCAGCAGCTCCCGCTCCGGGGCTTTCTTT. It yields the protein CASSSRSGAFF.

A word on this clone: Sequence at one end of the junction differs from germline and may be a read error. The chain joins TRBV5-5 to TRBJ2-5, with D possibly matching TRBD2 (6 bases). The V gene's germline CDR1 is SGHKS and CDR2 YYEKEE (reference sequence). The CDR3 is made up of 9 amino acids. Here the CDR3 reads CASGPSENF. In DNA, the CDR3 is TGTGCCAGCGGACCTAGCGAGAACTTC.

CDR3 region: CASSHLLGQNTGELFF. The CDR3 DNA follows: TGCGCCAGCAGCCACCTACTAGGGCAAAACACCGGGGAGCTGTTTTTT. The rearrangement links TRBV4-3 to TRBJ2-2; TRBD2 is a possible D gene (5 bases). Germline CDR1 is LGHNA and CDR2 is YSLEER. The CDR3 has 16 residues. Between the trimmed V and J ends, which lost 3 bases and 2 bases, there was a span of 13 bases.

V usage is TRBV30 and J usage is TRBJ1-1; D gene unclear. The V gene's germline CDR1 is GTSNPN and CDR2 SVGIG (reference sequence). V was cut by 5 bases and J by 0 bases, with 10 bases left in between. CDR3 size: 13 residues. CDR3 nucleotides: TGTGCCTGGGGTAGAACCCTGAACACTGAAGCTTTCTTT. Its translation: CAWGRTLNTEAFF.

This clone was detected a few times. The rearrangement joins TRBV5-1 to TRBJ1-5; 10 bases align to TRBD1. The length of the CDR3 is 14 residues. The ends lost 9 bases at V and 0 bases at J; junction bases unmatched: 3. Germline V CDR1 and CDR2: SGHRS, YFSETQ. CDR3: CANRDRGSNQPQHF. DNA of the CDR3: TGCGCCAACCGGGACAGGGGTAGCAATCAGCCCCAGCATTTT. The full variable domain, with the rest looked up from reference TRBV5-1 and TRBJ1-5, is KAGVTQTPRYLIKTRGQQVTLSCSPISGHRSVSWYQQTPGQGLQFLFEYFSETQRNKGNFPGRFSGRQFSNSRSEMNVSTLELGDSALYLCANRDRGSNQPQHFGDGTRLSIL.

The rearrangement links TRBV10-3 to TRBJ2-7, with 13 bases lining up with TRBD2. The CDR3 covers 15 residues. Germline trimming cut 4 bases from V and 3 bases from J; bases unmatched to any gene: 3. The germline V gene has CDR1 ENHRY and CDR2 SYGVKD. The CDR3 DNA reads as TGTGCCATCAGTGCGGGACTAGCGGGGATCTACGAGCAGTACTTC. It translates to CAISAGLAGIYEQYF.

This clone was observed once. The chain uses TRBV2 and TRBJ1-6, with 7 bases fitting TRBD1. The V gene end was trimmed by 6 bases and the J gene end by 10 bases; junction bases not matched to a gene: 12. The germline V gene has CDR1 SNHLY and CDR2 FYNNEI. The CDR3 consists of 15 residues. The CDR3 here is CASRFRDSGGSPLHF. CDR3 DNA: TGTGCCAGCAGGTTCCGGGACAGCGGTGGATCACCCCTCCACTTT.

V is TRBV7-3 and J is TRBJ2-3, with 7 bases lining up with TRBD2. V lost 5 bases, J lost 1 base, and 3 bases stayed unmatched. There are 14 residues in the CDR3. The V gene's germline CDR1 is SGHTA and CDR2 FQGTGA. This chain's CDR3 is CASSLGLRTDTQYF. CDR3 sequence (DNA): TGTGCCAGCAGCCTGGGACTACGCACAGATACGCAGTATTTT.

This clone was recorded only once. This chain joins TRBV11-2 and TRBJ2-5; D remains unclear. V was clipped by 5 bases and J by 0 bases, with 4 bases between them. Germline assignment: CDR1 SGHAT and CDR2 FQNNGV. CDR3 length: 12 residues. CDR3 DNA: TGTGCCAGCAGCCCTAACCAAGAGACCCAGTACTTC. It encodes CASSPNQETQYF.

This clone was counted between two and nine times. V gene TRBV12-3 or TRBV12-4 combines with J gene TRBJ1-1; no reliable D call. The CDR3 loop spans 12 amino acids. V dropped 5 bases and J dropped 4 bases, with 8 bases sitting between them. CDR3 sequence reads: CASSPVGTEAFF. The CDR3 DNA reads TGTGCCAGCAGTCCCGTTGGCACTGAAGCTTTCTTT.

V is TRBV7-9 and J is TRBJ1-1; D gene unclear. V was clipped by 1 base and J by 0 bases, with 9 bases between them. Germline values: CDR1 SEHNR, CDR2 FQNEAQ (reference sequence). The length of the CDR3 is 15 residues. The DNA for the CDR3 is TGTGCCAGCAGCTTAGGGGTCGGTCTGAACACTGAAGCTTTCTTT. Protein: CASSLGVGLNTEAFF.

The rearrangement links TRBV6-5 to TRBJ1-6; TRBD1 matches at 8 bases. The CDR3 is made up of 14 amino acids. V was clipped by 6 bases and J by 4 bases; unmatched bases: 2. Germline V CDR1 and CDR2: MNHEY, SVGAGI. CDR3 sequence reads: CASRRTGYNSPLHF. The CDR3 bases are TGTGCCAGCAGACGGACAGGGTATAATTCACCCCTCCACTTT.

The chain combines TRBV4-3 with TRBJ1-1; D is unresolved. Germline values: CDR1 LGHNA, CDR2 YSLEER. The V end lost 6 bases, the J end lost 4 bases, and 18 bases lay between the germline ends. The CDR3 has 15 residues. The CDR3 DNA reads TGCGCCAGCAGTCCTCATCGGGGAGGACGCACTGAAGCTTTCTTT. Protein: CASSPHRGGRTEAFF.